The rows below give T cell receptor beta chains drawn from one sample of a study of T cells expressing NK-cell markers. TCRdb re-called the 5' RACE reads and gives one entry per CDR3 protein, without DNA. The table for this sample gives about 260,000 distinct CDR3 sequences. Sequenced input: blood T cells: a sorted CD56 or NKG2C T cell subset, CD4+ or CD8+ T cells, or bulk PBMC T cells (not recorded which). These receptors were obtained from a woman aged 18 to 75 in good health. Each CDR3 is given with its conserved first and last residue.

CDR3aa,v_gene,j_gene
CASSLDRGRFTDTQYF,TRBV12-3/TRBV12-4,TRBJ2-3
CASSQTGGTSRDTQYF,TRBV7-6,TRBJ2-3
CASSWSGTDNSPLHF,TRBV5-1,TRBJ1-6
CASSLDGSNTGELFF,TRBV7-2,TRBJ2-2
CASSPGQGVSEQFF,TRBV5-6,TRBJ2-1
CATEDSFRTDTQYF,TRBV19,TRBJ2-3
CASSFPRTGSYHQPQHF,TRBV6-2/TRBV6-3,TRBJ1-5
CASSPATGFYTQYF,TRBV7-2,TRBJ2-3
CASSPHRGHQETQYF,TRBV28,TRBJ2-5
CSALKLAGGEVTQYF,TRBV20-1,TRBJ2-3
CSATIAVLVSVGNQPQHF,TRBV20-1,TRBJ1-5
CASSQTAGGNIQYF,TRBV6-1,TRBJ2-4
CASSLTSRSYEQYF,TRBV12-3/TRBV12-4,TRBJ2-7
CASSPQVGTGYGYTF,TRBV27,TRBJ1-2
CSARTSGYNSPLHF,TRBV20-1,TRBJ1-6
CSVGPGTSGDNEQFF,TRBV29-1,TRBJ2-1
CASSYSSLAGPTQYF,TRBV6-5,TRBJ2-5
CASSPSPGRGDTEAFF,TRBV27,TRBJ1-1
CSGLAGGNTGELFF,TRBV29-1,TRBJ2-2
CSALWRGGTTDTQYF,TRBV20-1,TRBJ2-3
CASSQSQSTNEKLFF,TRBV23-1,TRBJ1-4
CASSSRYRDRAYEQYF,TRBV3-1,TRBJ2-7